The clone carrying this T cell receptor beta chain was observed at least ten times. The antigen remains undetermined. The CDR3 contains 16 residues. Germline CDR1 is MNHEY and CDR2 is SVGEGT. J was trimmed by 1 base and V by 2 bases; bases with no gene match: 8. This specimen belongs to a study of molecular identifiers for immune sequencing clone quantification. Generation of bulk TCR libraries relied on previously described methods and listed TCR primers. TCRdb independently ran MiXCR on the PCR reads; one entry per CDR3 protein. The sample has over 600,000 distinct CDR3 sequences; 15% to 20% are singletons. General study points: The study found clones above 20 RNA copies held over 99% of effector molecules and under 1% in naive cells.

The origin of this receptor is a human donor in good health. Some libraries in this study had Jurkat cell RNA spiked in. The V gene is TRBV6-2 or TRBV6-3, the J gene TRBJ2-7, with 7 positions matching TRBD2. Sequenced input: naive CD8+ T cells from blood, with Jurkat cell RNA spiked in. Subset defined: FACS-sorted CD8+CD4-CCR7+CD45RA+ naive T cells. The CDR3 DNA is TGTGCCAGCAGTTACGGCCTGCTAGCGGAATCCTACGAGCAGTACTTC. Its translation: CASSYGLLAESYEQYF.